Sequencing of this T cell receptor beta chain was carried out in a study of shared clonotypes between healthy human individuals. Points from the study as a whole: On the whole, naive subsets had larger estimated richness than memory subsets had.

V was clipped by 2 bases and J by 3 bases; unmatched bases: 3. This CDR3 is built from 15 residues. Germline V gene sequence: CDR1 SGHAT, CDR2 FQDESV (reference sequence). In the case of this clone: What it binds is not known.

Method: immunoSEQ multiplex PCR; TCRdb's copy keeps in-frame clones and lacks some. Of some 2.4 million clones listed, approximately 93% are singletons. The J gene is TRBJ2-5, the V gene TRBV11-1, with TRBD2 matching 10 bases. The clonotype originates from a man between 18 and 29 years old in good health. Some clones in this sample may be carry-over from other donors' samples. The specimen was naive CD4+ T cells from PBMCs. Subset denoted: CD45RA+ positively selected. The CDR3 bases are TGTGCCAGCAGCTTAAGACTAGCGGGCGAAGAGACCCAGTACTTC. This translates into CASSLRLAGEETQYF.